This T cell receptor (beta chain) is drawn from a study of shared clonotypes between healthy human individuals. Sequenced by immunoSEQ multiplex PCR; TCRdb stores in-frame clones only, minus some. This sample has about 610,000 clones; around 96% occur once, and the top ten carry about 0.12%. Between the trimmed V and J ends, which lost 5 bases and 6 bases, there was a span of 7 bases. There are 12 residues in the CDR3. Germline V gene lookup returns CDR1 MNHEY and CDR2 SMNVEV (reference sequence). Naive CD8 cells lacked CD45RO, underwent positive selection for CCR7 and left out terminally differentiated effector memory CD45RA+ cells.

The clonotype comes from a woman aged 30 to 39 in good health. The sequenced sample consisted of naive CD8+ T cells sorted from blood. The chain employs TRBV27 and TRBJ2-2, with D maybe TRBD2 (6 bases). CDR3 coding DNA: TGTGCCAGCAGTACTAGCTCCGGGGAGCTGTTTTTT. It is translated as CASSTSSGELFF.